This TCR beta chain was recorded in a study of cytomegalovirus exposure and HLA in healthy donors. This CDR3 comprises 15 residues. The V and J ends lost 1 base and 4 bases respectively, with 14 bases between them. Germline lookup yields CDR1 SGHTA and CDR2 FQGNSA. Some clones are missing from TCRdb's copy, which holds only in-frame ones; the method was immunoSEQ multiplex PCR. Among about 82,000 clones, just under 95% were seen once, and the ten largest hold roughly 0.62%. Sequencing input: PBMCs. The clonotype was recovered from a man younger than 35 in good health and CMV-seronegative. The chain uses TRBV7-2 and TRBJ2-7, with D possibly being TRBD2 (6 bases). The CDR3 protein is CASSLGAGTSYEQYF. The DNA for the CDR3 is TGTGCCAGCAGCTTAGGGGCCGGGACTTCATACGAGCAGTACTTC.